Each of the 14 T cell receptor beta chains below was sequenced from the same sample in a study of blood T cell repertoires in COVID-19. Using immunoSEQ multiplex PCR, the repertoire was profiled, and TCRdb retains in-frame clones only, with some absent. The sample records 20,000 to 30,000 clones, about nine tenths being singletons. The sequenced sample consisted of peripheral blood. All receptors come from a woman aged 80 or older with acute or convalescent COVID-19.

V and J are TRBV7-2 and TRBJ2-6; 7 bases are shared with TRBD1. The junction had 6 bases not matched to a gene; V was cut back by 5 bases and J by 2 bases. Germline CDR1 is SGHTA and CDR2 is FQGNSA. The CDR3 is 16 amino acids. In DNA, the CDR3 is TGTGCCAGCAGCACCGGAGACAGGGCTGGGGCCAACGTCCTGACTTTC. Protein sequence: CASSTGDRAGANVLTF.

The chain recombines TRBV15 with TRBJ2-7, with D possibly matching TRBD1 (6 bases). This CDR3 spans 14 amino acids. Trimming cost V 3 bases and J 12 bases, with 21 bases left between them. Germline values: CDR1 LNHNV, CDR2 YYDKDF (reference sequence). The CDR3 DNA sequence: TGTGCCACCAGCAGGCTGACAGGTTTCGAATGGCGGTACTTC. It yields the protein CATSRLTGFEWRYF.

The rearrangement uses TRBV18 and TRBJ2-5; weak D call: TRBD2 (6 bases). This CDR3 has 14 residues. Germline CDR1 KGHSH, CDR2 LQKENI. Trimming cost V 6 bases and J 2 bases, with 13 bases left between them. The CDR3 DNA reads TGTGCCAGCTCCCAACTTGGGGGGCAAGAGACCCAGTACTTC. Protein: CASSQLGGQETQYF.

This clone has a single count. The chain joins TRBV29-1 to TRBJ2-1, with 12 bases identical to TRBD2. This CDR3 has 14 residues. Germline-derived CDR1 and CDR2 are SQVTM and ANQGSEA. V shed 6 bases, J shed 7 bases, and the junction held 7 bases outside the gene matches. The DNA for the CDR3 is TGCAGCGTGAAGACTAGCGGGAGACCGAATGAGCAGTTCTTC. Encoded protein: CSVKTSGRPNEQFF.

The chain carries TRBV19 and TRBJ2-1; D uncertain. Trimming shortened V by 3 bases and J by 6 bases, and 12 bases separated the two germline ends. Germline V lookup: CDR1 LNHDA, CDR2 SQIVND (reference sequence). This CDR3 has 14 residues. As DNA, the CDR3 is TGTGCCAGTAGTATTTCCCAGGTTCCCAATGAGCAGTTCTTC. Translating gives CASSISQVPNEQFF.

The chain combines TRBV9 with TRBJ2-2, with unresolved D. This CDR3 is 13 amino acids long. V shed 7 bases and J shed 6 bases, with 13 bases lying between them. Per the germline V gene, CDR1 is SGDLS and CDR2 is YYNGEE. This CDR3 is CASSNQDSGELFF. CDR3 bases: TGTGCCAGCTCCAACCAGGATTCCGGGGAGCTGTTTTTT.

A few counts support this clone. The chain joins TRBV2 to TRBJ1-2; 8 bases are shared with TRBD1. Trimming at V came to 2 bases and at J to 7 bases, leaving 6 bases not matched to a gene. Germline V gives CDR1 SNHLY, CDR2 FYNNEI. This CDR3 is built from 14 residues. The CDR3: CASSERQGAGGYTF. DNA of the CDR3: TGTGCCAGCAGTGAACGGCAGGGGGCGGGTGGCTACACCTTC.

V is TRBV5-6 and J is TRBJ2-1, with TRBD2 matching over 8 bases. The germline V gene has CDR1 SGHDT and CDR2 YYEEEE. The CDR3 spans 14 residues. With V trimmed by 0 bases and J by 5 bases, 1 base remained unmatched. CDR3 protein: CASSLGLANNEQFF. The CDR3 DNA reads TGTGCCAGCAGCTTGGGACTAGCGAACAATGAGCAGTTCTTC.

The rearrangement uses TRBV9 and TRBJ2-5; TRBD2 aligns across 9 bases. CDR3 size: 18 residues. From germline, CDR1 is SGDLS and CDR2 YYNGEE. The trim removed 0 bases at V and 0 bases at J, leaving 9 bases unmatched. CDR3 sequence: CASSVAGETSGYQETQYF. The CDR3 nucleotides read TGTGCCAGCAGCGTAGCCGGAGAGACTAGCGGATACCAAGAGACCCAGTACTTC. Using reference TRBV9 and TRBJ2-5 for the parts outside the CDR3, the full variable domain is DSGVTQTPKHLITATGQRVTLRCSPRSGDLSVYWYQQSLDQGLQFLIQYYNGEERAKGNILERFSAQQFPDLHSELNLSSLELGDSALYFCASSVAGETSGYQETQYFGPGTRLLVL.

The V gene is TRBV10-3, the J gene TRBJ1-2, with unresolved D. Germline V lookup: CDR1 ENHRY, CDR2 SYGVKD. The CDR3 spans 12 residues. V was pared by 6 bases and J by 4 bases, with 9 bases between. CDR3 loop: CAIRRESYGYTF. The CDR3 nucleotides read TGTGCCATCAGGCGTGAAAGCTATGGCTACACCTTC.

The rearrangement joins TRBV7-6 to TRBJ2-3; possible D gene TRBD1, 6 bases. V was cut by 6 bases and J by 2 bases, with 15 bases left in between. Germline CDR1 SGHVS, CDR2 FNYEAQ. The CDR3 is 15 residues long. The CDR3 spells CASRLTQGYTDTQYF. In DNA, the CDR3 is TGTGCCAGCAGGCTCACACAGGGTTACACAGATACGCAGTATTTT.

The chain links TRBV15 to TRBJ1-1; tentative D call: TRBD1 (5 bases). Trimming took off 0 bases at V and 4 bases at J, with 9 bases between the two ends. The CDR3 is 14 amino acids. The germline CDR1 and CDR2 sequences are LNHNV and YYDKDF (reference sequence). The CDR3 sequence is CATSRDDRVTEAFF. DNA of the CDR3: TGTGCCACCAGCAGAGATGACAGAGTCACTGAAGCTTTCTTT.

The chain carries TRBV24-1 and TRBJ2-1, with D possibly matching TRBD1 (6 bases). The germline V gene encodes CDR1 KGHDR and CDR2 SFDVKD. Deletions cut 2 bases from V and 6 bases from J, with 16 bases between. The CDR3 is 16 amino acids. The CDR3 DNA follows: TGTGCCACCAGTGATTCTATCGGACAGTACATCAATGAGCAGTTCTTC. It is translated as CATSDSIGQYINEQFF.

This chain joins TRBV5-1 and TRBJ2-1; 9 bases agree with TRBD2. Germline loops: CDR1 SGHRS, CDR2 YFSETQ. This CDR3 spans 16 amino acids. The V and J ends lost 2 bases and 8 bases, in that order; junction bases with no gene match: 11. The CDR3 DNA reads TGCGCCAGCAGCTTCACTCCTAGCGGGGCGGGGCATGAGCAGTTCTTC. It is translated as CASSFTPSGAGHEQFF.